This passage covers 30 T cell receptor beta chains from one sample sequenced in a study of blood T cell repertoires in COVID-19 (dated by TCRdb to 2019 to 2021). The method was the immunoSEQ multiplex PCR assay. TCRdb mirrors the immuneACCESS table, restricted to in-frame sequences. Some clones are absent from its copies; in checked studies, under half trace to an unresolved V gene, and the reason for the others is unknown. Across this sample there are about 53,000 clones, with 70% to 90% seen only once. Of the sample, 10% to 15% is held by the ten largest clones. The sequencing sample was made of peripheral blood. These receptors were obtained from a man between 65 and 79 years old with active COVID-19.

The chain joins TRBV14 to TRBJ1-1; D is ambiguous. The V end lost 3 bases, the J end lost 1 base, and 9 bases lay between the germline ends. Germline V CDR1 and CDR2: SGHDN, FVKESK. CDR3 length: 14 residues. The CDR3 region is CASSQVDWNTEAFF. The CDR3 bases are TGTGCCAGCAGCCAGGTTGACTGGAACACTGAAGCTTTCTTT.

This clone has only one observation. This sequence joins TRBV6-6 and TRBJ1-2, with D tentatively TRBD1 (5 bases). The CDR3 runs to 15 residues. From germline, CDR1 is MNHNY and CDR2 SVGAGI (reference sequence). V was trimmed by 4 bases and J by 5 bases, leaving 17 bases between them. This chain's CDR3 is CASSSRQNPIYGYTF. CDR3 sequence (DNA): TGTGCCAGCAGTTCACGACAGAACCCTATATATGGCTACACCTTC.

This sequence joins TRBV4-2 and TRBJ1-1; 7 bases line up with TRBD1. V lost 0 bases, J lost 3 bases, and 7 bases stayed unmatched. The CDR3 sequence is 16 residues long. The germline V gene has CDR1 LGHNA and CDR2 YNFKEQ. The CDR3 DNA reads TGTGCCAGCAGCCAAGAGGATAAGGGGGCATACACTGAAGCTTTCTTT. Translating gives CASSQEDKGAYTEAFF.

The table lists this clone with a count of one. The chain joins TRBV19 to TRBJ2-1; 12 bases fit TRBD2. This CDR3 has 17 residues. V gave up 4 bases and J gave up 8 bases; unmatched junction bases: 12. Germline V lookup: CDR1 LNHDA, CDR2 SQIVND (reference sequence). CDR3 amino acids: CASSTRTSGARSDEQFF. The CDR3 DNA follows: TGTGCCAGTAGTACCAGGACTAGCGGGGCCAGGTCGGATGAGCAGTTCTTC.

The rearrangement uses TRBV5-5 and TRBJ1-1, with 7 bases aligning to TRBD1. CDR3 length equals 13 residues. Trimming took 2 bases from V and 4 from J; bases not matched to a gene: 2. From germline, CDR1 is SGHKS and CDR2 YYEKEE (reference sequence). CDR3 bases: TGTGCCAGCAGCTTTACAGGGGTCACTGAAGCTTTCTTT. As protein: CASSFTGVTEAFF. The complete variable domain, with remaining parts taken from reference TRBV5-5 and TRBJ1-1, reads DAGVTQSPTHLIKTRGQQVTLRCSPISGHKSVSWYQQVLGQGPQFIFQYYEKEERGRGNFPDRFSARQFPNYSSELNVNALLLGDSALYLCASSFTGVTEAFFGQGTRLTVV.

In this sample, this clone turned up once. The J gene is TRBJ2-2, the V gene TRBV11-3; D call uncertain. Germline V gives CDR1 SGHNT, CDR2 YENEEA. This CDR3 spans 14 amino acids. Trimming pared 7 bases from V and 5 bases from J, leaving 14 bases between. The CDR3 protein is CASNYGHGTGELFF. CDR3 DNA: TGTGCCAGCAATTATGGCCACGGGACCGGGGAGCTGTTTTTT.

This clone is a singleton in its sample. The chain couples TRBV30 to TRBJ2-5; D possibly corresponds to TRBD2 (6 bases). Germline CDR1 reads GTSNPN; CDR2 reads SVGIG (reference sequence). Trimming pared 0 bases from V and 3 bases from J, leaving 8 bases between. The CDR3 consists of 13 residues. DNA for the CDR3: TGTGCCTGGAGTGTTGGAGGGAAAGAGACCCAGTACTTC. Amino acids: CAWSVGGKETQYF. Drawing the rest from reference TRBV30 and TRBJ2-5, the complete variable domain is SQTIHQWPATLVQPVGSPLSLECTVEGTSNPNLYWYRQAAGRGLQLLFYSVGIGQISSEVPQNLSASRPQDRQFILSSKKLLLSDSGFYLCAWSVGGKETQYFGPGTRLLVL.

The chain carries TRBV5-1 and TRBJ1-1; D is unresolved. This CDR3 is 14 amino acids long. V gave up 1 base and J gave up 1 base, with 8 bases separating them. Germline CDR1 is SGHRS and CDR2 is YFSETQ. Here the CDR3 DNA reads TGCGCCAGCAGCTTGAGTCGGGGGAACACTGAAGCTTTCTTT. As protein: CASSLSRGNTEAFF.

The V gene is TRBV5-4, the J gene TRBJ1-3; D uncertain. Trimming left V 0 bases short and J 0 bases short, with 10 bases between. CDR1 and CDR2 (germline): SGHNT, YYREEE (reference sequence). This CDR3 region has 16 residues. CDR3 region: CASSLGSGNSGNTIYF. The CDR3 DNA is TGTGCCAGCAGCTTGGGTTCGGGAAACTCTGGAAACACCATATATTTT. Full variable domain (rest looked up from reference TRBV5-4 and TRBJ1-3): ETGVTQSPTHLIKTRGQQVTLRCSSQSGHNTVSWYQQALGQGPQFIFQYYREEENGRGNFPPRFSGLQFPNYSSELNVNALELDDSALYLCASSLGSGNSGNTIYFGEGSWLTVV.

The chain joins TRBV7-9 to TRBJ2-1; 10 bases align to TRBD2. Per the germline V gene, CDR1 is SEHNR and CDR2 is FQNEAQ (reference sequence). J was trimmed by 7 bases and V by 7 bases; bases with no gene match: 10. The CDR3 contains 15 residues. CDR3 DNA sequence: TGTGCCAGCATGGAAGCGGGGGGGCAACGGAATGAGCAGTTCTTC. This gives the protein CASMEAGGQRNEQFF.

This clone has just a few counts. The rearrangement uses TRBV2 and TRBJ1-4; 11 bases line up with TRBD1. The CDR3 runs 18 residues. The germline gives CDR1 SNHLY, CDR2 FYNNEI. With V trimmed by 6 bases and J by 2 bases, 11 bases remained unmatched. The CDR3 reads CASRGDRGFSGTNEKLFF. The CDR3 nucleotides are TGTGCCAGCAGAGGGGACAGGGGGTTCTCCGGGACTAATGAAAAACTGTTTTTT.

J is TRBJ2-2 and V is TRBV11-2; D may be TRBD2 (5 bases). The CDR3 contains 15 residues. Trimming removed 5 bases at V and 2 bases at J, with 12 bases between. Germline V gene lookup returns CDR1 SGHAT and CDR2 FQNNGV. The CDR3 loop is CASSKGLSNTGELFF. For the CDR3, the DNA is TGTGCCAGCAGCAAAGGACTGAGCAACACCGGGGAGCTGTTTTTT. The complete variable domain, with remaining parts taken from reference TRBV11-2 and TRBJ2-2, reads EAGVAQSPRYKIIEKRQSVAFWCNPISGHATLYWYQQILGQGPKLLIQFQNNGVVDDSQLPKDRFSAERLKGVDSTLKIQPAKLEDSAVYLCASSKGLSNTGELFFGEGSRLTVL.

This clone was found once. V and J are TRBV15 and TRBJ2-5, with 8 positions matching TRBD1. The J segment lost 2 bases and the V segment lost 5 bases, leaving 7 bases of the junction unmatched. This CDR3 has 15 residues. Looked up from germline, CDR1 is LNHNV and CDR2 is YYDKDF (reference sequence). This CDR3 reads CATSQEDRGQETQYF. The CDR3 coding sequence is TGTGCCACCAGCCAAGAAGACAGGGGACAAGAGACCCAGTACTTC. Variable domain in full (rest from reference TRBV15 and TRBJ2-5): DAMVIQNPRYQVTQFGKPVTLSCSQTLNHNVMYWYQQKSSQAPKLLFHYYDKDFNNEADTPDNFQSRRPNTSFCFLDIRSPGLGDTAMYLCATSQEDRGQETQYFGPGTRLLVL.

This chain links TRBV20-1 with TRBJ1-5; D is undetermined. V was clipped by 7 bases and J by 13 bases, with 17 bases between them. CDR1 is DFQATT and CDR2 is SNEGSKA in the germline V gene (reference sequence). CDR3 size: 11 residues. The CDR3 DNA reads as TGCAGTGTGACGCTGGCGGGGAGTCAGCATTTT. Protein sequence: CSVTLAGSQHF.

The genes are TRBV7-2 and TRBJ1-2; 9 nucleotides agree with TRBD1. Germline CDR1 is SGHTA and CDR2 is FQGNSA. The CDR3 totals 14 residues. The ends lost 7 bases at V and 7 bases at J; junction bases unmatched: 10. CDR3 loop: CASIKDRGRRGYTF. As DNA, the CDR3 is TGTGCCAGCATCAAGGACAGGGGCCGGCGTGGCTACACCTTC. The variable domain in full, completed from reference TRBV7-2 and TRBJ1-2, reads GAGVSQSPSNKVTEKGKDVELRCDPISGHTALYWYRQSLGQGLEFLIYFQGNSAPDKSGLPSDRFSAERTGGSVSTLTIQRTQQEDSAVYLCASIKDRGRRGYTFGSGTRLTVV.

The V gene is TRBV7-8, the J gene TRBJ2-1; a possible D gene is TRBD2 (6 bases). There are 11 residues in the CDR3. Germline CDR1 SGHVS, CDR2 FQNEAQ. V was pared by 0 bases and J by 15 bases, with 9 bases between. CDR3 nucleotide sequence: TGTGCCAGCAGCTTAGCGCGGGACCCGTTCTTC. Translated, it gives CASSLARDPFF.

The chain carries TRBV9 and TRBJ2-2; maybe TRBD1 (6 bases). Germline values: CDR1 SGDLS, CDR2 YYNGEE. V lost 4 bases and J lost 1, with 14 bases in between. The CDR3 has 16 amino acids. The CDR3 reads CASSRTGTLNTGELFF. CDR3 DNA sequence: TGTGCCAGCAGCAGAACCGGGACACTGAACACCGGGGAGCTGTTTTTT.

This clone appeared a single time. The chain links TRBV6-5 to TRBJ1-1, with 8 bases aligning to TRBD1. CDR1 and CDR2 from the germline V gene are MNHEY and SVGAGI. J lost 5 bases, V lost 2 bases, and 4 bases had no gene match. This CDR3 has 14 amino acids. As DNA, the CDR3 is TGTGCCAGCAGTTACACAGGGGGGGATACTGAAGCTTTCTTT. Its protein product is CASSYTGGDTEAFF.

The V call is TRBV12-3 or TRBV12-4, the J call TRBJ1-5; weak D call: TRBD1 (6 bases). The CDR3 runs to 13 residues. With 5 bases removed from V and 8 bases from J, the gap between germline ends came to 13 bases. The CDR3 DNA reads as TGTGCCAGCAGTGCCGGGACATATAAGCCCCAGCATTTT. Translation gives CASSAGTYKPQHF.

The V call is TRBV6-5, the J call TRBJ2-4; 8 bases are shared with TRBD1. CDR3 length equals 15 residues. CDR1 MNHEY and CDR2 SVGAGI come from the germline V gene. Unmatched junction bases numbered 7, after V lost 6 bases and J lost 3 bases. The CDR3 DNA reads as TGTGCCAGCAGCCCCTCAGACAGGGGCAAAAACATTCAGTACTTC. It codes for CASSPSDRGKNIQYF.

The V and J genes are TRBV11-3 and TRBJ2-2; 10 bases are shared with TRBD2. V was clipped by 3 bases and J by 7 bases; unmatched bases: 8. The CDR3 runs to 16 residues. Germline V gives CDR1 SGHNT, CDR2 YENEEA. CDR3 coding DNA: TGTGCCAGCAGCTTTGGGCTAGCGGGGGAGGACGGGGAGCTGTTTTTT. Translating gives CASSFGLAGEDGELFF.

The genes are TRBV2 and TRBJ2-6; 9 positions agree with TRBD1. Germline CDR1 reads SNHLY; CDR2 reads FYNNEI. This CDR3 is 17 amino acids long. V was clipped by 7 bases and J by 0 bases; unmatched bases: 7. The CDR3 DNA is TGTGCCAGCACCACGGACAGGGGTCGCTCTGGGGCCAACGTCCTGACTTTC. It translates to CASTTDRGRSGANVLTF. The full variable domain, rest sourced from reference TRBV2 and TRBJ2-6, is EPEVTQTPSHQVTQMGQEVILRCVPISNHLYFYWYRQILGQKVEFLVSFYNNEISEKSEIFDDQFSVERPDGSNFTLKIRSTKLEDSAMYFCASTTDRGRSGANVLTFGAGSRLTVL.

J is TRBJ1-3 and V is TRBV19, with unresolved D. The CDR3 has 14 amino acids. The ends were cut back, 6 bases at V and 0 bases at J, with 9 bases in the middle. Germline CDR1 LNHDA, CDR2 SQIVND (reference sequence). This CDR3 reads CASSRQVSGNTIYF. CDR3 nucleotide sequence: TGTGCCAGTAGCCGGCAGGTCTCTGGAAACACCATATATTTT.

J is TRBJ1-1 and V is TRBV14, with 8 nucleotides matching TRBD1. Trimming at V came to 1 base and at J to 4 bases, leaving 8 bases not matched to a gene. Germline V gene data show CDR1 as SGHDN and CDR2 as FVKESK. There are 16 residues in the CDR3. CDR3 bases: TGTGCCAGCAGCCAAGGACAGGGGCAGTTGTCCACTGAAGCTTTCTTT. Translation gives CASSQGQGQLSTEAFF.

This clone was counted between two and nine times. This sequence joins TRBV12-3 or TRBV12-4 and TRBJ2-7; D may be TRBD1 (5 bases). V gave up 8 bases and J gave up 2 bases, with 13 bases separating them. The CDR3 consists of 13 residues. CDR3 coding DNA: TGTGCCAGCGGGGCAGGACACACCTACGAGCAGTACTTC. Translated: CASGAGHTYEQYF.

The chain employs TRBV18 and TRBJ2-7; D perhaps matches TRBD2 (5 bases). The germline gives CDR1 KGHSH, CDR2 LQKENI. Between the trimmed V and J ends, which lost 0 bases and 6 bases, there was a span of 15 bases. CDR3 length: 15 amino acids. In DNA, the CDR3 is TGTGCCAGCTCACCACCGGAATGGAGAGGAGGCGAGCAGTACTTC. This gives the protein CASSPPEWRGGEQYF.

The genes are TRBV10-3 and TRBJ1-4; D remains ambiguous. Deletions cut 7 bases from V and 7 bases from J, with 10 bases between. Germline loops: CDR1 ENHRY, CDR2 SYGVKD. CDR3 length: 12 residues. DNA of the CDR3: TGTGCCATCAAAGGAGGAGGTGAAAAACTGTTTTTT. Residues: CAIKGGGEKLFF.

The chain combines TRBV5-1 with TRBJ1-3; 9 nucleotides agree with TRBD1. CDR3 length equals 15 residues. Trimming cost V 7 bases and J 4 bases; bases outside gene matches: 9. Germline CDR1 is SGHRS and CDR2 is YFSETQ. CDR3 region: CASRPSGTGGNTIYF. CDR3 sequence (DNA): TGCGCCAGCCGACCCTCGGGGACAGGGGGAAACACCATATATTTT.

The chain has TRBV24-1 and TRBJ1-4; a weak D match, TRBD1 (5 bases). The CDR3 is 12 amino acids. From germline, CDR1 is KGHDR and CDR2 SFDVKD. V lost 9 bases and J 8 bases, leaving 12 bases between the germline ends. The CDR3 sequence: CATFPGGEKLFF. The CDR3 DNA follows: TGTGCCACCTTCCCGGGGGGAGAAAAACTGTTTTTT.

The V gene is TRBV15, the J gene TRBJ2-7, with D perhaps matching TRBD2 (5 bases). Looked up from germline, CDR1 is LNHNV and CDR2 is YYDKDF (reference sequence). The CDR3 extends over 15 amino acids. V gave up 3 bases and J gave up 6 bases, with 18 bases separating them. This CDR3 reads CATSRVEEAYGEQYF. The CDR3 DNA sequence: TGTGCCACCAGCAGGGTCGAGGAGGCTTATGGCGAGCAGTACTTC.